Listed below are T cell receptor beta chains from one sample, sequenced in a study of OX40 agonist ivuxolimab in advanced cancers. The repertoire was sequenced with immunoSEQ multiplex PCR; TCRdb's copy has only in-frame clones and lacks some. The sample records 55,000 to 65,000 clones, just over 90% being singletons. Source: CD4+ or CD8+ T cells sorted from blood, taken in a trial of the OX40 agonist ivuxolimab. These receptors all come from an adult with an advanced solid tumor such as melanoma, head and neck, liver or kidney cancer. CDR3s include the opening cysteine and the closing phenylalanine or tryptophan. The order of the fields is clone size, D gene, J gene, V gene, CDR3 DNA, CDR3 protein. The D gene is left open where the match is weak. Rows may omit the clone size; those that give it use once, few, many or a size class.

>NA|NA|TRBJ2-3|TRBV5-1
TGCGCCAGCAGCTTGGCCCCGGGCTATATGAGCACAGATACGCAGTATTTT
CASSLAPGYMSTDTQYF
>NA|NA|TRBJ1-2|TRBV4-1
TGCGCCAGCAGCCAAGAGAGCGGCCATGGCTACACCTTC
CASSQESGHGYTF
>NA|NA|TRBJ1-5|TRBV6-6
TGTGCCGCCTGGGCGGCACAGGAGGCGAATGCCCAGCATTTT
CAAWAAQEANAQHF
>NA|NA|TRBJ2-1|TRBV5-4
TGTGCCAGCAGCCCGGGGGCCCCGTACAATGAGCAGTTCTTC
CASSPGAPYNEQFF
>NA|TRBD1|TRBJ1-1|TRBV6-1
TGTGCCAGCAACCCAGGGGGCAACACTGAAGCTTTCTTT
CASNPGGNTEAFF
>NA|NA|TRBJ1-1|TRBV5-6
TGTGCCAGCAGCTCACAGGGCTACACTGAAGCTTTCTTT
CASSSQGYTEAFF
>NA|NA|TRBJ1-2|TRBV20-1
TGCAGTGCGCTCGACTATGGCTACACCTTC
CSALDYGYTF
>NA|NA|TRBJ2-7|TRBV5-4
TGTGCCAGCAGCTTGTATCCAGGGGCCTACGAGCAGTACTTC
CASSLYPGAYEQYF
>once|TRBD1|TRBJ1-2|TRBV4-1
TGCGCCAGCAGCCACCCCGGACAGGGCCCCTATGGCTACACCTTC
CASSHPGQGPYGYTF
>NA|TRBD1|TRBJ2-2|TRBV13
TGTGCCAGCAGTTCCACGGGACAGGGGAACACCGGGGAGCTGTTTTTT
CASSSTGQGNTGELFF
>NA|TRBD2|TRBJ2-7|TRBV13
TGTGCCAGCAGCGGCGGGGGGTCCTACGAGCAGTACTTC
CASSGGGSYEQYF
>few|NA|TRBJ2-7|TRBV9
TGTGCCAGCAGCCTCGTGGGGACCGAGCAGTACTTC
CASSLVGTEQYF
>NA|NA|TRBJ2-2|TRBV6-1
TGTGCCACCGAGGAACTTACGAACACCGGGGAGCTGTTTTTT
CATEELTNTGELFF
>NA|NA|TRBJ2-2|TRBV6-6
TGTGCCAGCAGTTACTCGGGGGGGCTAACCGGGGAGCTGTTTTTT
CASSYSGGLTGELFF
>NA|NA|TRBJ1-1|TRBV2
TGTGCCAGCAGTGAAAGGGGAAGGGATGAAGCTTTCTTT
CASSERGRDEAFF